The 27 T cell receptor beta chains in this list originate from one sample, sequenced in a study of brain T cells in children with intractable seizures. Sequencing used immunoSEQ multiplex PCR; TCRdb keeps in-frame clones, though not all of them. The table lists about 76,000 clones, approximately 94% of them singletons. The specimen was peripheral blood, collected at surgery. These receptors all come from a boy under two years old with tuberous sclerosis and intractable seizures.

The V and J genes are TRBV6-6 and TRBJ1-5, with a possible D match to TRBD1 (5 bases). The CDR3 runs to 13 residues. Germline V gene data show CDR1 as MNHNY and CDR2 as SVGAGI (reference sequence). Trimming removed 6 bases from V and 3 bases from J, with 9 bases in between. In nucleotides, the CDR3 is TGTGCCAGCAGGGGGGTAGCCAATCAGCCCCAGCATTTT. It specifies CASRGVANQPQHF.

The chain carries TRBV6-1 and TRBJ1-3; TRBD1 is a possible D gene (5 bases). The CDR3 length is 14 residues. V was clipped by 0 bases and J by 10 bases, with 13 bases between them. The V gene's germline CDR1 is MNHNS and CDR2 SASEGT. The CDR3 region has the DNA TGTGCCAGCAGTGAAGCCCAGGGCCGAGGGACCATATATTTT. Its protein product is CASSEAQGRGTIYF.

V is TRBV29-1 and J is TRBJ2-7; tentative D call: TRBD1 (6 bases). Germline V lookup: CDR1 SQVTM, CDR2 ANQGSEA. V shed 5 bases and J shed 0 bases, with 14 bases lying between them. The CDR3 runs 14 residues. CDR3 DNA sequence: TGCAGCGTTCAGGGGTGGGAAGGCTCCTACGAGCAGTACTTC. This gives the protein CSVQGWEGSYEQYF.

CDR3 in DNA: TGTGCCACCAGTGATTTATTTGACAGACAGGGCGAGACCCAGTACTTC. Translating it yields CATSDLFDRQGETQYF. V gene TRBV24-1 combines with J gene TRBJ2-5; 7 positions agree with TRBD1. This CDR3 comprises 16 residues. CDR1 and CDR2 (germline): KGHDR, SFDVKD. Trimming removed 1 base from V and 5 bases from J; junction bases left unmatched: 9.

The V and J genes are TRBV7-9 and TRBJ1-3, with D uncertain. The CDR3 spans 15 residues. Germline CDR1 and CDR2: SEHNR and FQNEAQ (reference sequence). V shed 3 bases and J shed 3 bases, with 12 bases lying between them. CDR3 sequence (DNA): TGTGCCAGCAGCTTTCTATCGCACTTTGGAAACACCATATATTTT. As protein: CASSFLSHFGNTIYF.

This clone was counted once. The chain links TRBV10-3 to TRBJ1-2; D call uncertain. The CDR3 runs 15 residues. CDR1 and CDR2 (germline): ENHRY, SYGVKD. The V end was cut by 4 bases, the J end by 3 bases, with 15 bases between. The CDR3 bases are TGTGCCATCAGTGTAAGGGCAGACGTCCACTATGGCTACACCTTC. Protein sequence: CAISVRADVHYGYTF.

The chain couples TRBV27 to TRBJ2-5, with 11 nucleotides matching TRBD1. V was clipped by 5 bases and J by 7 bases; unmatched bases: 3. Germline V CDR1 and CDR2: MNHEY, SMNVEV (reference sequence). The CDR3 loop spans 13 amino acids. The chain's CDR3 is CASSRTGGWTQYF. The CDR3 DNA is TGTGCCAGCAGTCGGACAGGGGGCTGGACCCAGTACTTC.

The V call is TRBV19, the J call TRBJ2-7; D not resolved. V gave up 3 bases and J gave up 3 bases, with 9 bases separating them. Looked up from germline, CDR1 is LNHDA and CDR2 is SQIVND (reference sequence). The CDR3 consists of 13 residues. As DNA, the CDR3 is TGTGCCAGTAGTATTTACCCCAACTACGAGCAGTACTTC. Protein: CASSIYPNYEQYF.

This sequence joins TRBV11-2 and TRBJ1-2; perhaps TRBD1 as D (6 bases). The germline CDR1 and CDR2 sequences are SGHAT and FQNNGV. The CDR3 is 16 residues long. V lost 1 base and J 8 bases, leaving 20 bases between the germline ends. The DNA of the CDR3 is TGTGCCAGCAGCTTAGCCGGGGGAGGGGGAGATCTGGGCTACACCTTC. Residues: CASSLAGGGGDLGYTF.

V gene TRBV10-1 combines with J gene TRBJ2-3, with 14 positions matching TRBD2. The germline CDR1 and CDR2 sequences are WNHNN and SYGVQD (reference sequence). Losses at the gene ends were 4 bases for V and 4 bases for J; bases not matched to a gene: 7. This CDR3 spans 17 amino acids. The CDR3 DNA is TGCGCCAGCAGTGGACTAGCGGGAGGGACGGGGGCAGATACGCAGTATTTT. The encoded protein is CASSGLAGGTGADTQYF.

The J gene is TRBJ2-1, the V gene TRBV3-1 (or the pseudogene TRBV3-2), with 9 bases matching TRBD2. The CDR3 has 14 residues. V trimming: 7 bases; J trimming: 8 bases; junction bases outside the gene matches: 9. Germline assignment: CDR1 LGHDT and CDR2 YNNKEL (reference sequence). In DNA, the CDR3 is TGTGCCAGCAACCTTCGCGGGGGGGCCCATGAGCAGTTCTTC. Translated: CASNLRGGAHEQFF.

The chain carries TRBV6-5 and TRBJ1-2, with 10 bases aligning to TRBD1. The CDR3 runs to 16 residues. Germline values: CDR1 MNHEY, CDR2 SVGAGI. Unmatched junction bases numbered 7, after V lost 2 bases and J lost 4 bases. CDR3 region: CASSYGSTGGGYGYTF. CDR3 DNA sequence: TGTGCCAGCAGTTACGGATCGACAGGGGGCGGCTATGGCTACACCTTC.

This chain uses TRBV7-2 with TRBJ2-5; 7 nucleotides agree with TRBD2. Trimming took 2 bases from V and 2 from J; bases not matched to a gene: 2. In germline, CDR1 is SGHTA, CDR2 FQGNSA. This CDR3 contains 14 residues. CDR3 residues: CASSLLAEQETQYF. Here the CDR3 DNA reads TGTGCCAGCAGCTTACTAGCGGAACAAGAGACCCAGTACTTC.

The V gene is TRBV28, the J gene TRBJ1-3; D gene uncertain. The V end lost 6 bases, the J end lost 9 bases, and 12 bases lay between the germline ends. Per germline, CDR1 MDHEN and CDR2 SYDVKM. The CDR3 length is 12 residues. The CDR3 region is CASSPGWVTIYF. CDR3 in DNA: TGTGCCAGCAGCCCCGGGTGGGTCACCATATATTTT.

The rearrangement links TRBV19 to TRBJ1-2; D is perhaps TRBD1 (5 bases). CDR3 size: 12 residues. Trimming took off 5 bases at V and 5 bases at J, with 9 bases between the two ends. Germline lookup yields CDR1 LNHDA and CDR2 SQIVND (reference sequence). CDR3 in amino acids: CASSLGGYGYTF. The DNA of the CDR3 is TGTGCCAGTAGTCTGGGGGGTTATGGCTACACCTTC.

Only one count was recorded for this clone. The rearrangement joins TRBV6-1 to TRBJ1-2, with TRBD1 matching 8 bases. Germline V gene sequence: CDR1 MNHNS, CDR2 SASEGT. The V segment lost 2 bases and the J segment 5 bases; nucleotides outside the gene matches: 10. This CDR3 is built from 16 residues. The CDR3 region has the DNA TGTGCCAGCAGTGAATCGGACAGGGTTAAAGGGTATGGCTACACCTTC. It yields the protein CASSESDRVKGYGYTF.

This clone has just a few counts. The genes are TRBV19 and TRBJ1-3, with a tentative D call TRBD1 (6 bases). This CDR3 has 12 residues. V lost 6 bases, J lost 8 bases, and 11 bases lay in between. From germline, CDR1 is LNHDA and CDR2 SQIVND (reference sequence). CDR3 in DNA: TGTGCCAGTAGGACCCCAGGGGACACCATATATTTT. It encodes CASRTPGDTIYF.

The chain recombines TRBV4-1 with TRBJ1-5; D remains unclear. The CDR3 consists of 14 residues. CDR1 is MGHRA and CDR2 is YSYEKL in the germline V gene. The V end lost 8 bases, the J end lost 0 bases, and 11 bases lay between the germline ends. The CDR3 sequence: CASSWTFSNQPQHF. In nucleotides, the CDR3 is TGCGCCAGCTCCTGGACGTTTAGCAATCAGCCCCAGCATTTT.

The genes are TRBV5-5 and TRBJ2-3, with 7 positions matching TRBD1. The length of the CDR3 is 17 residues. V was pared by 0 bases and J by 1 base, with 8 bases of the junction left unmatched. CDR1 is SGHKS, CDR2 YYEKEE, per germline (reference sequence). CDR3 region: CASSLGDRQGRTDTQYF. CDR3 DNA sequence: TGTGCCAGCAGCTTGGGGGACCGACAGGGCCGCACAGATACGCAGTATTTT.

The rearrangement links TRBV24-1 to TRBJ1-2; D not resolved. CDR1 and CDR2 from the germline V gene are KGHDR and SFDVKD. The CDR3 has 12 amino acids. V was trimmed by 7 bases and J by 8 bases, leaving 13 bases between them. As DNA, the CDR3 is TGTGCCACCAGGGGGATTGATACCGGCTACACCTTC. Amino acids: CATRGIDTGYTF.

The chain couples TRBV27 to TRBJ2-7, with a possible D match to TRBD2 (6 bases). V was pared by 3 bases and J by 2 bases, with 11 bases between. The CDR3 length is 14 residues. Germline V gives CDR1 MNHEY, CDR2 SMNVEV (reference sequence). CDR3 bases: TGTGCCAGCAGTTTTTCGCGGGGACCCTACGAGCAGTACTTC. Translation: CASSFSRGPYEQYF.

The chain links TRBV19 to TRBJ2-5; D is possibly TRBD1 or TRBD2 (6 bases each). V lost 4 bases, J lost 0 bases, and 12 bases lay in between. Germline V gene lookup returns CDR1 LNHDA and CDR2 SQIVND (reference sequence). The CDR3 length is 15 residues. The CDR3 sequence: CASSNGGRYQETQYF. The CDR3 region has the DNA TGTGCCAGTAGTAATGGGGGGCGGTACCAAGAGACCCAGTACTTC.

The rearrangement joins TRBV10-3 to TRBJ2-1, with TRBD1 identical over 7 bases. CDR3 length equals 14 residues. V was clipped by 6 bases and J by 4 bases; unmatched bases: 6. Germline-derived CDR1 and CDR2 are ENHRY and SYGVKD. The CDR3 here is CAIRGQRKYNEQFF. The CDR3 DNA reads TGTGCCATCAGGGGACAGAGGAAATACAATGAGCAGTTCTTC.

The V and J genes are TRBV4-2 and TRBJ2-1, with a possible D match to TRBD1 (6 bases). Germline values: CDR1 LGHNA, CDR2 YNFKEQ. V was trimmed by 0 bases and J by 13 bases, leaving 16 bases between them. The CDR3 runs 14 residues. CDR3 protein: CASSQEEFGQPQFF. The CDR3 region has the DNA TGTGCCAGCAGCCAAGAGGAATTTGGACAGCCCCAGTTCTTC.

The chain couples TRBV7-2 to TRBJ2-1; 8 bases align to TRBD2. The junction had 10 bases not matched to a gene; V was cut back by 2 bases and J by 7 bases. CDR1 and CDR2 (germline): SGHTA, FQGNSA. The CDR3 loop spans 16 amino acids. The CDR3, as DNA: TGTGCCAGCAGCTTATCCGGCGGGAGGTTGGAGAATGAGCAGTTCTTC. Translating gives CASSLSGGRLENEQFF.

This sequence joins TRBV29-1 and TRBJ2-1; 8 bases agree with TRBD1. This CDR3 region has 13 residues. V dropped 8 bases and J dropped 7; count of bases not matched to a gene: 10. Germline CDR1 is SQVTM and CDR2 is ANQGSEA. DNA for the CDR3: TGCAGCTCCGGACAGGGCTATACAAATGAGCAGTTCTTC. It translates to CSSGQGYTNEQFF.

This chain uses TRBV10-3 with TRBJ2-1, with 9 nucleotides matching TRBD1. The V segment lost 10 bases and the J segment 6 bases; nucleotides outside the gene matches: 16. CDR1 ENHRY and CDR2 SYGVKD come from the germline V gene. The CDR3 spans 16 residues. The CDR3, as DNA: TGTGCCACCCGTAAGGCCCGGACAGGGGACTTCAATGAGCAGTTCTTC. Amino acids: CATRKARTGDFNEQFF.